A single sample gave rise to the 21 T cell receptor beta chains below, sequenced in a study of low-dose radiotherapy and immunotherapy resistance in tumors. Priming of first-strand cDNA relied on TRAV- and TRBV-specific primers (covering alpha and beta chains). Amplification, which lasted around 18 PCR cycles, used a constant-region primer and V-primer adapter to amplify TCRs. Each CDR3 protein is one row after TCRdb ran MiXCR on the reads. The data show around 80,000 distinct CDR3 sequences, about 17% seen once. Described time point: after trial treatment. Treatment of the sample: LDRT plus nivolumab, ipilimumab, low-dose cyclophosphamide and aspirin (RACIN trial). This specimen consisted of PBMCs, obtained after low-dose radiotherapy plus immunotherapy. These receptors all come from a male donor with prostate cancer.

This clonotype has at least ten counts. This chain connects TRBV10-3 to TRBJ1-1; D gene uncertain. Germline lookup yields CDR1 ENHRY and CDR2 SYGVKD. The CDR3 runs to 15 residues. V lost 0 bases to trimming and J lost 4 bases, with 12 bases between them. The CDR3: CAISESPGIGTEAFF. The CDR3 DNA reads TGTGCCATCAGTGAGTCACCCGGGATTGGCACTGAAGCTTTCTTT.

This clonotype was seen ten or more times. At one of its ends the junction is not consistent with the germline gene, which may arise from a read error. The V call is TRBV29-1, the J call TRBJ2-1; 8 bases match TRBD1. The germline gives CDR1 SQVTM, CDR2 ANQGSEA. This CDR3 is built from 14 residues. In DNA, the CDR3 is TGCAGCGTGGAAGTCGGCAGGGGGCTGGGTGAGCAGTTCTTC. Translated: CSVEVGRGLGEQFF.

This clonotype occurred a few times. The rearrangement joins TRBV28 to TRBJ2-5, with D hard to call. This CDR3 spans 13 amino acids. Deletions cut 7 bases from V and 5 bases from J, with 14 bases between. Germline-derived CDR1 and CDR2 are MDHEN and SYDVKM. CDR3 sequence: CASTTPERETQYF. CDR3 DNA sequence: TGTGCCAGCACCACACCGGAACGGGAGACCCAGTACTTC.

This clonotype was recorded many times. The chain has TRBV25-1 and TRBJ1-1, with D possibly TRBD1 on 5 matching bases. V lost 5 bases and J lost 0, with 10 bases in between. From germline, CDR1 is MGHDK and CDR2 SYGVNS. The CDR3 loop spans 14 amino acids. The chain's CDR3 is CASSFGHMNTEAFF. The CDR3 DNA is TGTGCCAGCAGTTTCGGACACATGAACACTGAAGCTTTCTTT.

This clonotype appeared many times. The V and J genes are TRBV29-1 and TRBJ2-5; the match to TRBD1 covers 9 bases. Germline V gene data show CDR1 as SQVTM and CDR2 as ANQGSEA. V dropped 8 bases and J dropped 1; count of bases not matched to a gene: 11. The CDR3 has 15 residues. The CDR3 protein is CSTAPGQGGQETQYF. The CDR3 DNA follows: TGCAGCACTGCACCGGGACAGGGTGGCCAAGAGACCCAGTACTTC.

V is TRBV19 and J is TRBJ2-6; tentative D call: TRBD1 (6 bases). Per the germline V gene, CDR1 is LNHDA and CDR2 is SQIVND (reference sequence). Trimming left V 0 bases short and J 3 bases short, with 12 bases between. The CDR3 has 17 amino acids. The CDR3 DNA reads TGTGCCAGTAGTATAGAGGCAGGGGTGTATGGGGCCAACGTCCTGACTTTC. This encodes CASSIEAGVYGANVLTF.

This clonotype was counted between two and nine times. V gene TRBV7-2 combines with J gene TRBJ2-5; 7 nucleotides agree with TRBD1. Germline V gene lookup returns CDR1 SGHTA and CDR2 FQGNSA. Unmatched junction bases numbered 6, after V lost 0 bases and J lost 5 bases. The CDR3 is 15 amino acids. CDR3 region: CASSLAARGSETQYF. The CDR3 coding sequence is TGTGCCAGCAGCTTAGCGGCCAGGGGGAGCGAGACCCAGTACTTC. The entire variable domain, with the rest obtained from reference TRBV7-2 and TRBJ2-5, is as follows: GAGVSQSPSNKVTEKGKDVELRCDPISGHTALYWYRQSLGQGLEFLIYFQGNSAPDKSGLPSDRFSAERTGGSVSTLTIQRTQQEDSAVYLCASSLAARGSETQYFGPGTRLLVL.

This clonotype has at least ten counts. The chain has TRBV28 and TRBJ2-5; 8 nucleotides align to TRBD1. After removal of 6 bases from V and 4 bases from J, the junction contained 7 bases not matched to a gene. The length of the CDR3 is 14 residues. Germline CDR1 is MDHEN and CDR2 is SYDVKM. In DNA, the CDR3 is TGTGCCAGCAGCGGAGACAGGGGACGAGAGACCCAGTACTTC. This encodes CASSGDRGRETQYF.

This clonotype was found a few times. V is TRBV4-1 and J is TRBJ2-1, with TRBD2 matching over 11 bases. The germline CDR1 and CDR2 sequences are MGHRA and YSYEKL. CDR3 length equals 16 residues. J was trimmed by 7 bases and V by 2 bases; bases with no gene match: 7. The CDR3 reads CASSQIAGGPRNEQFF. In DNA, the CDR3 is TGCGCCAGCAGCCAAATAGCGGGAGGGCCTCGGAATGAGCAGTTCTTC.

The chain recombines TRBV6-2 or TRBV6-3 with TRBJ2-2; D remains ambiguous. CDR3 length equals 14 residues. Trimming removed 0 bases from V and 4 bases from J, with 6 bases in between. Germline V gives CDR1 MNHEY, CDR2 SVGEGT. CDR3 DNA sequence: TGTGCCAGCAGTTACTCGCCCCGCACCGGGGAGCTGTTTTTT. It is translated as CASSYSPRTGELFF.

This clonotype was seen ten or more times. This CDR3 is CASSSSRDKYQGYNEQFF. The CDR3 DNA reads as TGTGCCAGCAGCTCGTCCCGGGACAAGTACCAAGGCTACAATGAGCAGTTCTTC. The rearrangement joins TRBV11-2 to TRBJ2-1, with a tentative D call TRBD1 (6 bases). V was cut by 4 bases and J by 3 bases, with 22 bases left in between. The CDR3 spans 18 residues. CDR1 SGHAT and CDR2 FQNNGV come from the germline V gene.

This clonotype has at least ten counts. V usage is TRBV7-2 and J usage is TRBJ2-2; D is unclear. The CDR3 runs to 16 residues. Trimming cost V 1 base and J 0 bases, with 9 bases left between them. CDR1 is SGHTA, CDR2 FQGNSA, per germline. Written as DNA, the CDR3 is TGTGCCAGCAGCTTAGTCAGTCTACCGAACACCGGGGAGCTGTTTTTT. Amino acid sequence: CASSLVSLPNTGELFF.

A few counts support this clonotype. The V call is TRBV4-3, the J call TRBJ2-1; 7 nucleotides align to TRBD2. CDR3 length: 15 amino acids. V gave up 3 bases and J gave up 5 bases; unmatched junction bases: 7. CDR1 and CDR2 from the germline V gene are LGHNA and YSLEER. This chain's CDR3 is CASSQEGGGNNEQFF. CDR3 nucleotides: TGCGCCAGCAGCCAGGAGGGCGGGGGAAACAATGAGCAGTTCTTC.

The sample holds many counts of this clonotype. The chain carries TRBV11-2 and TRBJ2-1; 11 positions match TRBD2. The V and J ends lost 3 bases and 7 bases, in that order; junction bases with no gene match: 5. The CDR3 runs 15 residues. Germline CDR1 reads SGHAT; CDR2 reads FQNNGV. The CDR3 DNA reads as TGTGCCAGCAGCTTTCTGCGACTAGCGGGAAATGAGCAGTTCTTC. It translates to CASSFLRLAGNEQFF.

This clonotype was picked up many times. The chain employs TRBV29-1 and TRBJ2-2, with TRBD2 identical over 7 bases. Germline V CDR1 and CDR2: SQVTM, ANQGSEA. The CDR3 consists of 15 residues. With V trimmed by 5 bases and J by 2 bases, 8 bases remained unmatched. CDR3 nucleotides: TGCAGCGTTAAGATTGCTAGCGGTAACACCGGGGAGCTGTTTTTT. Translating gives CSVKIASGNTGELFF.

The genes are TRBV27 and TRBJ2-7, with D hard to call. Germline CDR1 MNHEY, CDR2 SMNVEV (reference sequence). CDR3 length: 12 residues. Trimming removed 5 bases at V and 6 bases at J, with 11 bases between. This CDR3 reads CASSPLYGEQYF. Here the CDR3 DNA reads TGTGCCAGCAGTCCCCTCTATGGCGAGCAGTACTTC.

The table lists this clonotype with many counts. The rearrangement uses TRBV28 and TRBJ1-1; no clear D. The germline V and J ends were trimmed by 7 bases and 3 bases, with 12 bases remaining between them. This CDR3 contains 13 residues. Germline CDR1 reads MDHEN; CDR2 reads SYDVKM. Written as DNA, the CDR3 is TGTGCCAGCATCCGGGGTGGGGACACTGAAGCTTTCTTT. It translates to CASIRGGDTEAFF.

Ten or more counts support this clonotype. The chain combines TRBV28 with TRBJ1-5; D gene ambiguous. The CDR3 runs to 13 residues. V shed 11 bases and J shed 4 bases, with 15 bases lying between them. Per germline, CDR1 MDHEN and CDR2 SYDVKM. The chain's CDR3 is CAAVGRWNQPQHF. The DNA for the CDR3 is TGTGCCGCGGTAGGGAGATGGAATCAGCCCCAGCATTTT.

This clonotype was seen many times. V is TRBV6-5 and J is TRBJ2-3; TRBD1 aligns across 10 bases. V lost 4 bases, J lost 8 bases, and 15 bases stayed unmatched. Per the germline V gene, CDR1 is MNHEY and CDR2 is SVGAGI. This CDR3 spans 17 amino acids. CDR3 region: CASSSKPGTGAPGTQYF. The CDR3 nucleotides are TGTGCCAGCAGTTCAAAACCCGGGACAGGGGCCCCCGGTACGCAGTATTTT.

This clonotype occurred a few times. The chain employs TRBV28 and TRBJ1-2; 7 bases match TRBD1. V lost 2 bases, J lost 2 bases, and 5 bases stayed unmatched. Germline CDR1 MDHEN, CDR2 SYDVKM. The CDR3 consists of 15 residues. CDR3 sequence: CASSLPRGQNYGYTF. CDR3 in DNA: TGTGCCAGCAGTTTACCCCGGGGACAGAACTATGGCTACACCTTC.

A few counts support this clonotype. This chain links TRBV6-6 with TRBJ2-3, with D uncertain. CDR3 length equals 11 residues. Looked up from germline, CDR1 is MNHNY and CDR2 is SVGAGI (reference sequence). Trimming left V 4 bases short and J 6 bases short, with 5 bases between. In DNA form, the CDR3 reads TGTGCCAGCAGTTCCGATGATACGCAGTATTTT. This codes for CASSSDDTQYF.